The 3 T cell receptor beta chains below were found in one sample sequenced in a study of radiotherapy plus CTLA-4 blockade in lung cancer. This table comes from immunoSEQ multiplex PCR, and its TCRdb copy is limited to in-frame clones, with some not included. The sample lists approximately 48,000 clones; just under 85% were seen once. Material: peripheral blood, obtained from a patient treated with radiotherapy plus ipilimumab. The receptors come from a human donor with non-small cell lung cancer whose response to radiotherapy plus ipilimumab could not be evaluated.

The V and J genes are TRBV7-9 and TRBJ2-7; 7 nucleotides line up with TRBD1. The CDR3 runs 14 residues. The germline V gene encodes CDR1 SEHNR and CDR2 FQNEAQ (reference sequence). The junction had 5 bases not matched to a gene; V was cut back by 4 bases and J by 2 bases. CDR3 nucleotide sequence: TGTGCCAGCAGCTCCGGGGACAGAGCCTACGAGCAGTACTTC. Translated, it gives CASSSGDRAYEQYF.

V is TRBV27 and J is TRBJ1-1, with 10 nucleotides matching TRBD1. The length of the CDR3 is 13 residues. Germline loops: CDR1 MNHEY, CDR2 SMNVEV (reference sequence). V was clipped by 8 bases and J by 4 bases; unmatched bases: 4. The CDR3 region has the DNA TGTGCCAGCGTGGGACAGGGGTTCACTGAAGCTTTCTTT. Translation: CASVGQGFTEAFF.

This chain connects TRBV11-2 to TRBJ2-5; 7 bases match TRBD1. V shed 6 bases, J shed 11 bases, and the junction held 15 bases outside the gene matches. Germline lookup yields CDR1 SGHAT and CDR2 FQNNGV. This CDR3 has 14 amino acids. The CDR3: CASRGWTGQRGQYF. In DNA, the CDR3 is TGTGCCAGCAGGGGGTGGACAGGACAACGAGGGCAGTACTTC.